The clone carrying this TCR beta chain turned up a few times. The antigen is undetermined. The data were obtained in a study of shared clonotypes between healthy human individuals. There are 14 residues in the CDR3. Germline V CDR1 and CDR2: SGHKS, YYEKEE (reference sequence). Trimming removed 3 bases at V and 5 bases at J, with 14 bases between. Notes on the study in general: Researchers sampled blood only, noting tissue repertoires likely differ. Sequencing depth was expected to influence donor clonotype sharing.

300 ng DNA, roughly 30,000 T cell genomes, went into unsorted PBMC replicate PCRs. Measured with immunoSEQ multiplex PCR; TCRdb has only the in-frame clones, and not every one. The sample yields roughly 490,000 clones, about three quarters seen once. This TCR was recovered from a woman in her thirties or forties in good health. Some clones in this sample may be carry-over from other donors' samples. V is TRBV5-5 and J is TRBJ2-5, with a weak D call TRBD1 (6 bases). Sample: PBMCs. The CDR3 region is CASSWTGGRETQYF. CDR3 DNA sequence: TGTGCCAGCAGCTGGACTGGGGGCCGGGAGACCCAGTACTTC.